Presented here are 20 T cell receptor beta chains from one specimen sequenced in a study of cytomegalovirus exposure and HLA in healthy donors. 13 Jbeta primers and 60 Vbeta primers were used for the PCR. Repertoires were generated with immunoSEQ multiplex PCR, while TCRdb's copy carries only in-frame clones and drops some. Of more than 85,000 clones listed, approximately 70% are singletons. Sequencing was performed on PBMCs. Every receptor here comes from a woman in her 70s in good health and CMV-seropositive.

The rearrangement joins TRBV5-1 to TRBJ2-2; TRBD1 is a possible D gene (6 bases). Germline CDR1 is SGHRS and CDR2 is YFSETQ. The V end was cut by 4 bases, the J end by 6 bases, with 10 bases between. This CDR3 contains 13 residues. The CDR3 nucleotides are TGCGCCAGCAGCCTGACAGGTTCCGGGGAGCTGTTTTTT. This gives the protein CASSLTGSGELFF. Supplemented by reference TRBV5-1 and TRBJ2-2, the full variable domain reads KAGVTQTPRYLIKTRGQQVTLSCSPISGHRSVSWYQQTPGQGLQFLFEYFSETQRNKGNFPGRFSGRQFSNSRSEMNVSTLELGDSALYLCASSLTGSGELFFGEGSRLTVL.

The chain combines TRBV4-2 with TRBJ2-2, with 9 bases lining up with TRBD1. CDR1 and CDR2 from the germline V gene are LGHNA and YNFKEQ. This CDR3 spans 16 amino acids. Trimming at V came to 4 bases and at J to 1 base, leaving 4 bases not matched to a gene. The CDR3 reads CASSPRTGVNTGELFF. The CDR3, as DNA: TGTGCCAGCAGCCCACGGACAGGGGTGAACACCGGGGAGCTGTTTTTT.

This clone was detected only once. DNA of the CDR3: TGCAGCGTTGAAGATATGCCAGGGGGCGACTATGGCTACACCTTC. It yields the protein CSVEDMPGGDYGYTF. This chain joins TRBV29-1 and TRBJ1-2; the match to TRBD1 covers 8 bases. Losses at the gene ends were 0 bases for V and 3 bases for J; bases not matched to a gene: 6. Looked up from germline, CDR1 is SQVTM and CDR2 is ANQGSEA. This CDR3 is built from 15 residues.

This clone was counted only a few times. The V and J genes are TRBV10-2 and TRBJ2-5, with TRBD2 as a possible D gene (5 bases). Germline CDR1 WSHSY, CDR2 SAAADI. The CDR3 runs 14 residues. Trimming left V 4 bases short and J 4 bases short, with 13 bases between. CDR3 nucleotides: TGCGCCAGCAGTGGCTCACGGGGAGCAGAGACCCAGTACTTC. Protein sequence: CASSGSRGAETQYF.

This chain joins TRBV2 and TRBJ2-7; 9 positions match TRBD2. After removal of 3 bases from V and 4 bases from J, the junction contained 7 bases not matched to a gene. The germline V gene has CDR1 SNHLY and CDR2 FYNNEI. The CDR3 consists of 15 residues. In DNA form, the CDR3 reads TGTGCCAGCAGTGACTTAAGCGGGGGGAAGTACGAGCAGTACTTC. Encoded protein: CASSDLSGGKYEQYF.

The chain recombines TRBV10-1 with TRBJ2-1; 11 nucleotides line up with TRBD2. Trimming cost V 4 bases and J 6 bases; bases outside gene matches: 5. This CDR3 region has 15 residues. CDR1 and CDR2 (germline): WNHNN, SYGVQD (reference sequence). The CDR3 nucleotides are TGCGCCAGCAGTGCCGGGACTAGCGGAACCAATGAGCAGTTCTTC. Protein sequence: CASSAGTSGTNEQFF.

This clone has a single count. The chain employs TRBV5-1 and TRBJ2-5, with 8 bases matching TRBD2. V shed 0 bases, J shed 5 bases, and the junction held 9 bases outside the gene matches. The CDR3 sequence is 16 residues long. Germline assignment: CDR1 SGHRS and CDR2 YFSETQ. The CDR3 DNA follows: TGCGCCAGCAGCTTGGCCGTCCGGGGGGGCTTCGAGACCCAGTACTTC. Amino acid sequence: CASSLAVRGGFETQYF.

The J gene is TRBJ2-7, the V gene TRBV6-5; tentative D call: TRBD1 (6 bases). Germline V gene data show CDR1 as MNHEY and CDR2 as SVGAGI. CDR3 length equals 15 residues. Trimming pared 6 bases from V and 1 base from J, leaving 16 bases between. CDR3 coding DNA: TGTGCCAGCAGCTACAAGATCACAGGGTCCTACGAGCAGTACTTC. The encoded protein is CASSYKITGSYEQYF.

Notes on this clone: The sample has other DNA sequences that encode this CDR3 too. The rearrangement links TRBV6-1 to TRBJ1-3; 7 nucleotides match TRBD1. The CDR3 consists of 15 residues. V lost 6 bases and J lost 0; bases outside the gene matches: 5. Per germline, CDR1 MNHNS and CDR2 SASEGT. DNA for the CDR3: TGTGCCAGCAGACCTGGGACAGCCTCTGGAAACACCATATATTTT. Protein sequence: CASRPGTASGNTIYF.

Here the CDR3 DNA reads TGTGCCAGCAGTCGGTCGACAGGGAAGCATTCACCCCTCCACTTT. It yields the protein CASSRSTGKHSPLHF. The V and J genes are TRBV6-5 and TRBJ1-6, with 7 bases lining up with TRBD1. Unmatched junction bases numbered 9, after V lost 5 bases and J lost 8 bases. CDR1 and CDR2 from the germline V gene are MNHEY and SVGAGI. CDR3 length equals 15 residues.

This clone has only a few counts. The rearrangement links TRBV7-2 to TRBJ1-1; D uncertain. CDR3 length: 13 residues. Germline-derived CDR1 and CDR2 are SGHTA and FQGNSA. The V and J ends lost 1 base and 4 bases respectively, with 7 bases between them. Here the CDR3 DNA reads TGTGCCAGCAGCTTAGTCGGGAGCACTGAAGCTTTCTTT. Translation gives CASSLVGSTEAFF.

The chain joins TRBV6-5 to TRBJ2-7; TRBD1 might be the D (6 bases). CDR1 and CDR2 (germline): MNHEY, SVGAGI. V lost 7 bases to trimming and J lost 2 bases, with 18 bases between them. The CDR3 has 15 residues. The CDR3, as DNA: TGTGCCAGCATTCATCATCGGCAGGGGCCCTACGAGCAGTACTTC. It yields the protein CASIHHRQGPYEQYF.

The CDR3 coding sequence is TGCGCCAGCAGTCCAGGGGAGACCTATGGCTACACCTTC. Amino acid sequence: CASSPGETYGYTF. The chain employs TRBV10-2 and TRBJ1-2; a possible D gene is TRBD1 (6 bases). CDR1 WSHSY and CDR2 SAAADI come from the germline V gene. CDR3 length equals 13 residues. The V gene lost 5 bases and the J gene lost 4 bases, with 11 bases spanning the gap.

This clone appeared once. The chain recombines TRBV29-1 with TRBJ2-5; 7 bases fit TRBD1. The CDR3 is 14 residues long. Germline V gene data show CDR1 as SQVTM and CDR2 as ANQGSEA. The DNA for the CDR3 is TGCATGGGTTTAAAAGGGGGCTTAGCAGAGACCCAGTACTTC. It is translated as CMGLKGGLAETQYF.

V gene TRBV7-8 combines with J gene TRBJ2-7; the match to TRBD1 covers 7 bases. This CDR3 is 15 amino acids long. V shed 5 bases and J 3 bases; nucleotides not matched to a gene: 10. Germline V gives CDR1 SGHVS, CDR2 FQNEAQ. CDR3 nucleotides: TGTGCCAGCAGCCGAGGCCGGGACAGTAACTACGAGCAGTACTTC. Protein product: CASSRGRDSNYEQYF.

The V call is TRBV6-6, the J call TRBJ1-3; tentatively, D is TRBD1 (5 bases). Trimming removed 8 bases at V and 9 bases at J, with 20 bases between. The germline V gene has CDR1 MNHNY and CDR2 SVGAGI (reference sequence). This CDR3 has 14 amino acids. The CDR3 nucleotides read TGTGCCAGCGGGACTGGAACGTCCAAACTCACCATATATTTT. This sequence encodes CASGTGTSKLTIYF.

V gene TRBV7-7 combines with J gene TRBJ1-2; 9 bases map to TRBD1. In germline, CDR1 is SSHAT, CDR2 FNYEAQ (reference sequence). The V and J ends lost 8 bases and 0 bases, in that order; junction bases with no gene match: 10. This CDR3 contains 16 residues. CDR3 sequence: CASPFRTGAPNYGYTF. The CDR3 DNA is TGTGCCAGCCCTTTCCGGACAGGGGCCCCTAACTATGGCTACACCTTC.

The chain uses TRBV19 and TRBJ1-3; D call uncertain. Germline V gene lookup returns CDR1 LNHDA and CDR2 SQIVND (reference sequence). The V and J ends lost 3 bases and 1 base respectively, with 13 bases between them. The CDR3 has 16 residues. The CDR3 coding sequence is TGTGCCAGTAGTATCGGCGGGGTTATGTCTGGAAACACCATATATTTT. It specifies CASSIGGVMSGNTIYF. Looking up the rest from reference TRBV19 and TRBJ1-3 gives the full variable domain: DGGITQSPKYLFRKEGQNVTLSCEQNLNHDAMYWYRQDPGQGLRLIYYSQIVNDFQKGDIAEGYSVSREKKESFPLTVTSAQKNPTAFYLCASSIGGVMSGNTIYFGEGSWLTVV.

A note on this clone: At one of its ends the junction is not consistent with the germline gene, which may arise from a read error. At the DNA level, this CDR3 is encoded by other sequences in the same sample as well. This chain joins TRBV29-1 and TRBJ2-7; 7 bases map to TRBD1. The CDR3 spans 11 residues. Germline CDR1 SQVTM, CDR2 ANQGSEA. CDR3 region: CSVEVLGQVNF. CDR3 sequence (DNA): TGCAGCGTCGAAGTTCTTGGACAGGTAAACTTC.

This clone was recorded a few times. J is TRBJ2-5 and V is TRBV13; a weak D match, TRBD2 (5 bases). This CDR3 comprises 15 residues. The germline V and J ends were trimmed by 0 bases and 1 base, with 9 bases remaining between them. Germline V CDR1 and CDR2: PRHDT, FYEKMQ (reference sequence). CDR3 protein: CASSLGRGIQETQYF. CDR3 nucleotides: TGTGCCAGCAGCTTAGGTCGGGGAATCCAAGAGACCCAGTACTTC.